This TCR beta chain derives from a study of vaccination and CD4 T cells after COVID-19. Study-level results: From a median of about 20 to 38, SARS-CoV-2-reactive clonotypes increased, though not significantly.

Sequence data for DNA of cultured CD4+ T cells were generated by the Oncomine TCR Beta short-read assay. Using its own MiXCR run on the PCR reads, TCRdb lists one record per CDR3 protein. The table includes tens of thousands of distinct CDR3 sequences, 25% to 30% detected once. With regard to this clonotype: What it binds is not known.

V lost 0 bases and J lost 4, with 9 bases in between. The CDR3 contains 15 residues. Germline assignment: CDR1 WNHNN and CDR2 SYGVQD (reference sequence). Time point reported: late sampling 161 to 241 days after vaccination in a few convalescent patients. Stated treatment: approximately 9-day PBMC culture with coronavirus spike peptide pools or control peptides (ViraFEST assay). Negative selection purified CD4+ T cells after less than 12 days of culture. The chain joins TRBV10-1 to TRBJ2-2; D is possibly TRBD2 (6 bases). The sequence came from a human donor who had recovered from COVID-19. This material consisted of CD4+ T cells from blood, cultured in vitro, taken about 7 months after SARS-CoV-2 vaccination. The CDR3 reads CASSESVGGTGELFF. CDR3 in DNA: TGCGCCAGCAGTGAGTCAGTGGGGGGCACCGGGGAGCTGTTTTTT.